Detailed here is one T cell receptor beta chain. Methods used by the authors: By means of reference gene primer amplification, nucleated cell counts were estimated. Here immunoSEQ multiplex PCR was the method, and the copy in TCRdb shows in-frame clones only, minus some. D and trimming were read from the DNA, whereas the V and J calls and clone size are those reported in that table. Of 95,000 to 110,000 clones listed, 85% to 95% are singletons. These data are taken from a study of blood T cell repertoires in COVID-19. Study summary: The samples span acute and convalescent COVID-19 from the United States, Italy and Spain. T cells, B-cell-depleted T cells, or PBMCs supplied cDNA or gDNA.

The receptor comes from a woman aged 25-40 years with acute or convalescent COVID-19. The specimen was peripheral blood.

The CDR3 sequence is CASSYWTADQPQHF. CDR3 nucleotide sequence: TGTGCCAGCAGTTACTGGACAGCTGATCAGCCCCAGCATTTT. This chain links TRBV6-7 with TRBJ1-5; tentatively, D is TRBD1 (6 bases). TRBV6-7 is reported as an ORF; its role is uncertain. This CDR3 is built from 14 residues. V dropped 1 base and J dropped 5 bases, with 9 bases sitting between them.